One sample yielded the 12 T cell receptor beta chains listed below, sequenced in a study of T-cell memory formation after mild COVID-19. Each CDR3 protein gets one entry after TCRdb re-called the 5' RACE reads with MiXCR. The sample lists 300,000 to 400,000 distinct CDR3 sequences, 15% to 20% seen once, with more than 20% in the top ten. The sequenced sample consisted of PBMCs or a T cell subset sorted from them (not recorded which). The origin of the receptors is a man aged 18 to 30 who had mild COVID-19 (a few samples of this study predate the infection). Cell type and time point are not known.

This clonotype has more than one count but fewer than ten. This sequence joins TRBV12-3 or TRBV12-4 and TRBJ1-6, with D perhaps TRBD1 (6 bases). The V end lost 6 bases, the J end lost 8 bases, and 17 bases lay between the germline ends. The CDR3 covers 15 residues. CDR3 residues: CASSPGGGLDSPLHF. The CDR3, as DNA: TGTGCCAGCAGCCCCGGGGGGGGCCTTGATTCACCCCTCCACTTT.

This clonotype was seen ten or more times. The chain uses TRBV7-9 and TRBJ1-4, with a tentative D call TRBD1 (6 bases). The CDR3 runs 15 residues. V shed 4 bases and J shed 4 bases, with 13 bases lying between them. Germline V gene sequence: CDR1 SEHNR, CDR2 FQNEAQ (reference sequence). The CDR3 sequence is CASSSRQAFNEKLFF. CDR3 coding DNA: TGTGCCAGCAGCTCCCGACAGGCATTTAATGAAAAACTGTTTTTT.

The table lists this clonotype with many counts. The V gene is TRBV27, the J gene TRBJ2-1; D not certain. Germline loops: CDR1 MNHEY, CDR2 SMNVEV (reference sequence). The CDR3 runs to 11 residues. V was shortened by 6 bases and J by 9 bases, with 9 bases between the two germline ends. CDR3 nucleotide sequence: TGTGCCAGCAGCCCTGGGGTTGAGCAGTTCTTC. Protein product: CASSPGVEQFF.

This sequence joins TRBV9 and TRBJ1-5; D gene ambiguous. Germline V gene sequence: CDR1 SGDLS, CDR2 YYNGEE. Trimming removed 3 bases at V and 5 bases at J, with 12 bases between. This CDR3 has 14 amino acids. The chain's CDR3 is CASSAPGWDQPQHF. As DNA, the CDR3 is TGTGCCAGCAGCGCCCCGGGTTGGGATCAGCCCCAGCATTTT.

This clonotype was detected a few times. The V call is TRBV5-5, the J call TRBJ2-3; 7 nucleotides align to TRBD1. Germline values: CDR1 SGHKS, CDR2 YYEKEE (reference sequence). J was trimmed by 2 bases and V by 0 bases; bases with no gene match: 3. This CDR3 contains 15 residues. CDR3 nucleotides: TGTGCCAGCAGCTTGGGGGACAGCATCACAGATACGCAGTATTTT. This sequence encodes CASSLGDSITDTQYF. Looking up the rest from reference TRBV5-5 and TRBJ2-3 gives the full variable domain: DAGVTQSPTHLIKTRGQQVTLRCSPISGHKSVSWYQQVLGQGPQFIFQYYEKEERGRGNFPDRFSARQFPNYSSELNVNALLLGDSALYLCASSLGDSITDTQYFGPGTRLTVL.

Only a few counts were recorded for this clonotype. The V and J genes are TRBV29-1 and TRBJ2-3, with 9 bases that match TRBD2. CDR1 and CDR2 from the germline V gene are SQVTM and ANQGSEA. V lost 4 bases and J lost 3; bases outside the gene matches: 2. The CDR3 covers 13 residues. CDR3 in DNA: TGCAGCGTTGTGAGCGGGGGGACAGATACGCAGTATTTT. It encodes CSVVSGGTDTQYF.

This clonotype was observed at least ten times. V usage is TRBV11-2 and J usage is TRBJ2-1; D ambiguous. From germline, CDR1 is SGHAT and CDR2 FQNNGV. Deletions cut 5 bases from V and 4 bases from J, with 6 bases between. The CDR3 covers 12 residues. CDR3 nucleotides: TGTGCCAGCAGCAAAGAATACAATGAGCAGTTCTTC. Translation: CASSKEYNEQFF.

The rearrangement uses TRBV20-1 and TRBJ2-3; tentatively, D is TRBD1 or TRBD2 (5 bases each). CDR3 length: 13 residues. Germline values: CDR1 DFQATT, CDR2 SNEGSKA (reference sequence). Trimming cost V 6 bases and J 2 bases, with 12 bases left between them. CDR3 coding DNA: TGCAGTGCAAGGGACCCAAACACAGATACGCAGTATTTT. This codes for CSARDPNTDTQYF.

This clonotype was observed at least ten times. The J gene is TRBJ2-5, the V gene TRBV5-1; the D is unclear. The V and J ends lost 0 bases and 5 bases respectively, with 11 bases between them. The CDR3 consists of 14 residues. Germline-derived CDR1 and CDR2 are SGHRS and YFSETQ. The CDR3 here is CASSLGGDGETQYF. The CDR3 DNA sequence: TGCGCCAGCAGCTTGGGCGGCGACGGGGAGACCCAGTACTTC.

The chain joins TRBV2 to TRBJ1-4; D unclear. Trimming left V 2 bases short and J 10 bases short, with 11 bases between. Germline CDR1 reads SNHLY; CDR2 reads FYNNEI. The CDR3 totals 13 residues. The CDR3 region has the DNA TGTGCCAGCAGTGAAAACACCGCCCTAAAACTGTTTTTT. Its protein is CASSENTALKLFF.

This clonotype was seen more than once but under ten times. CDR3 residues: CASSRGEKLFF. The CDR3, as DNA: TGCGCCAGCAGTCGGGGTGAAAAACTGTTTTTT. This chain connects TRBV4-3 to TRBJ1-4; D remains ambiguous. This CDR3 is 11 amino acids long. V dropped 6 bases and J dropped 7 bases, with 6 bases sitting between them. Germline CDR1 LGHNA, CDR2 YSLEER.

This clonotype was observed a handful of times. The chain carries TRBV29-1 and TRBJ2-2; 9 nucleotides match TRBD1. The germline V gene has CDR1 SQVTM and CDR2 ANQGSEA. Trimming cost V 3 bases and J 4 bases; bases outside gene matches: 3. The CDR3 contains 14 residues. CDR3 region: CSVEGQGVTGELFF. The CDR3 coding sequence is TGCAGCGTTGAGGGACAGGGTGTCACCGGGGAGCTGTTTTTT.